This paragraph covers one TCR beta chain sequence. Other DNA sequences in the same sample also yield this CDR3. This sample was included in a study of blood T cell repertoires in COVID-19. TCRdb keeps only in-frame clones here, not all; method: immunoSEQ multiplex PCR. This sample has about 230,000 clones, with over 80% found just once. Sequencing used peripheral blood. The sequence was collected from a man in his forties or fifties with acute or convalescent COVID-19.

The CDR3 nucleotides read TGTGCCAGCAGTTTGCGGGATACGCAGTATTTT. It specifies CASSLRDTQYF. The chain recombines TRBV12-3 or TRBV12-4 with TRBJ2-3; no clear D gene. Trimming left V 3 bases short and J 6 bases short, with 4 bases between. The CDR3 is 11 amino acids.